These T cell receptor beta chains were read from a single sample in a study of identical twins. TCRdb passed the 5' RACE reads through MiXCR, listing each CDR3 protein once. The data show around 500,000 distinct CDR3 sequences, 13% to 15% seen once. These data also featured in a second study, about yellow fever vaccine responses in identical twins.

The material sequenced was CD4+ T cells sorted from blood. The receptors derive from a woman aged 18 to 35 in good health. Each CDR3 is given with its conserved first and last residue. A D gene is named only where the DNA matches it firmly. Expanded clones are given a class, and other clones once, few, many or no size at all.

size: -; D: -; J: TRBJ2-3; V: TRBV6-5; CDR3: CASSWGSDTQYF; DNA: TGTGCCAGCAGTTGGGGGTCAGATACGCAGTATTTT
size: many; D: -; J: TRBJ2-7; V: TRBV5-1; CDR3: CASSEGDYEQYF; DNA: TGCGCCAGCAGCGAGGGGGATTACGAGCAGTACTTC
size: -; D: TRBD1; J: TRBJ2-5; V: TRBV18; CDR3: CASSDRGGETQYF; DNA: TGTGCCAGCTCAGACAGGGGAGGAGAGACCCAGTACTTC
size: few; D: TRBD2; J: TRBJ2-1; V: TRBV4-3; CDR3: CASSQDPGLASYNEQFF; DNA: TGCGCCAGCAGCCAAGATCCGGGACTAGCGTCTTACAATGAGCAGTTCTTC
size: -; D: -; J: TRBJ2-4; V: TRBV9; CDR3: CASSVEVTGIQYF; DNA: TGTGCCAGCAGCGTAGAAGTGACGGGCATTCAGTACTTC
size: few; D: -; J: TRBJ2-1; V: TRBV5-1; CDR3: CASTGTRTLDEQFF; DNA: TGCGCCAGCACGGGGACGCGGACCCTCGATGAGCAGTTCTTC
size: -; D: -; J: TRBJ1-5; V: TRBV19; CDR3: CASTPRQSNQPQHF; DNA: TGTGCCAGTACCCCTCGGCAGAGCAATCAGCCCCAGCATTTT
size: -; D: -; J: TRBJ1-2; V: TRBV10-3; CDR3: CAISEGSGSANYGYTF; DNA: TGTGCCATCAGTGAAGGGAGTGGGTCCGCTAACTATGGCTACACCTTC
size: many; D: -; J: TRBJ2-3; V: TRBV7-2; CDR3: CASSLDGRATDTQYF; DNA: TGTGCCAGCAGCTTAGATGGCAGAGCAACAGATACGCAGTATTTT
size: few; D: TRBD2; J: TRBJ2-7; V: TRBV7-2; CDR3: CASSLAQRGILHEQYF; DNA: TGTGCCAGCAGCTTAGCGCAGCGGGGCATTCTCCACGAGCAGTACTTC
size: -; D: TRBD1; J: TRBJ1-2; V: TRBV5-4; CDR3: CASSSGTGGGYGYTF; DNA: TGTGCCAGCAGCTCGGGGACAGGGGGTGGCTATGGCTACACCTTC
size: -; D: -; J: TRBJ2-1; V: TRBV11-2; CDR3: CASSLVAGKTYNEQFF; DNA: TGTGCCAGCAGCCTAGTAGCAGGGAAAACCTACAATGAGCAGTTCTTC
size: many; D: -; J: TRBJ1-5; V: TRBV12-3/TRBV12-4; CDR3: CASSLDTGSLSNQPQHF; DNA: TGTGCCAGCAGTTTGGATACAGGGTCTTTGAGCAATCAGCCCCAGCATTTT
size: -; D: TRBD2; J: TRBJ2-1; V: TRBV7-3; CDR3: CASSQSGTDYNEQFF; DNA: TGTGCCAGCAGCCAGAGCGGGACCGACTACAATGAGCAGTTCTTC
size: many; D: -; J: TRBJ2-5; V: TRBV25-1; CDR3: CASRVGETQYF; DNA: TGTGCTAGTCGGGTTGGGGAGACCCAGTACTTC
size: many; D: -; J: TRBJ2-5; V: TRBV12-3/TRBV12-4; CDR3: CASSFQWQETQYF; DNA: TGTGCCAGCAGTTTTCAGTGGCAAGAGACCCAGTACTTC
size: -; D: -; J: TRBJ1-2; V: TRBV5-6; CDR3: CASSRTTGGYTF; DNA: TGTGCCAGCAGCCGGACAACTGGGGGCTACACCTTC
size: -; D: -; J: TRBJ2-2; V: TRBV28; CDR3: CASSLFGGTGELFF; DNA: TGTGCCAGCAGTTTATTCGGGGGCACCGGGGAGCTGTTTTTT
size: -; D: TRBD2; J: TRBJ2-5; V: TRBV13; CDR3: CASSLLAGGSETQYF; DNA: TGTGCCAGCAGCTTACTAGCGGGAGGGAGCGAGACCCAGTACTTC
size: few; D: TRBD1; J: TRBJ2-3; V: TRBV7-2; CDR3: CASSLGQQSTDTQYF; DNA: TGTGCCAGCAGTTTGGGACAGCAAAGCACAGATACGCAGTATTTT
size: -; D: -; J: TRBJ2-3; V: TRBV19; CDR3: CASKISGDTQYF; DNA: TGTGCCAGTAAGATCAGTGGAGATACGCAGTATTTT
size: -; D: TRBD1; J: TRBJ2-5; V: TRBV2; CDR3: CASSATGVVGETQYF; DNA: TGTGCCAGCAGTGCCACAGGGGTTGTGGGAGAGACCCAGTACTTC
size: -; D: -; J: TRBJ2-2; V: TRBV9; CDR3: CASSVAPIWNTGELFF; DNA: TGTGCCAGCAGCGTAGCCCCGATTTGGAACACCGGGGAGCTGTTTTTT
size: few; D: -; J: TRBJ2-7; V: TRBV6-2/TRBV6-3; CDR3: CASSYGRAQYEQYF; DNA: TGTGCCAGCAGTTACGGCAGGGCTCAATACGAGCAGTACTTC
size: -; D: -; J: TRBJ2-7; V: TRBV2; CDR3: CASSESGDEQYF; DNA: TGTGCCAGCAGTGAATCAGGGGATGAGCAGTACTTC
size: -; D: TRBD1; J: TRBJ2-5; V: TRBV2; CDR3: CASSEVFRSGGQETQYF; DNA: TGTGCCAGCAGTGAGGTGTTCAGGTCAGGGGGACAAGAGACCCAGTACTTC
size: -; D: TRBD2; J: TRBJ2-7; V: TRBV28; CDR3: CASSYGLAGDEGEQYF; DNA: TGTGCCAGCAGTTATGGACTAGCGGGAGACGAAGGCGAGCAGTACTTC
size: few; D: -; J: TRBJ2-3; V: TRBV21-1; CDR3: CASSGENLRATSTDTQYF; DNA: TGTGCCAGCAGCGGGGAGAATCTAAGAGCGACGAGCACAGATACGCAGTATTTT
size: few; D: -; J: TRBJ2-5; V: TRBV5-5; CDR3: CASSTEAGDQETQYF; DNA: TGTGCCAGCAGCACAGAGGCAGGGGACCAAGAGACCCAGTACTTC
size: -; D: TRBD1; J: TRBJ2-3; V: TRBV29-1; CDR3: CSVSGGASSADTQYF; DNA: TGCAGCGTTTCAGGGGGCGCGTCTTCGGCAGATACGCAGTATTTT
size: -; D: TRBD2; J: TRBJ2-3; V: TRBV15; CDR3: CATSRTSGTDTQYF; DNA: TGTGCCACCAGTCGGACTAGCGGCACAGATACGCAGTATTTT
size: few; D: -; J: TRBJ2-7; V: TRBV7-2; CDR3: CASSERGTGRNEQYF; DNA: TGTGCCAGCAGCGAAAGGGGAACAGGGAGGAACGAGCAGTACTTC
size: few; D: -; J: TRBJ2-2; V: TRBV25-1; CDR3: CASSEYPQGLGVAGELFF; DNA: TGTGCCAGCAGTGAATATCCGCAGGGACTGGGCGTGGCCGGGGAGCTGTTTTTT
size: many; D: TRBD1; J: TRBJ1-6; V: TRBV12-3/TRBV12-4; CDR3: CASRIGTENSPLHF; DNA: TGTGCCAGCAGAATAGGGACAGAAAATTCACCCCTCCACTTT
size: -; D: -; J: TRBJ1-2; V: TRBV5-4; CDR3: CASSLDSFNYGYTF; DNA: TGTGCCAGCAGCTTGGACAGCTTTAACTATGGCTACACCTTC